This T cell receptor beta chain was identified in a study of OX40 agonist ivuxolimab in advanced cancers. A few counts support this clone. Clones were read by immunoSEQ multiplex PCR, and TCRdb kept only the in-frame ones, dropping some. The sample carries about 35,000 clones, approximately 80% recorded once. V dropped 0 bases and J dropped 0 bases, with 11 bases sitting between them. The CDR3 runs to 17 residues. The V gene's germline CDR1 is LNHNV and CDR2 YYDKDF (reference sequence). The sequenced sample was CD4+ or CD8+ T cells sorted from blood, obtained in a trial of the OX40 agonist ivuxolimab. The receptor was isolated from an adult with an advanced solid tumor such as melanoma, head and neck, liver or kidney cancer. The chain joins TRBV15 to TRBJ1-4, with D perhaps TRBD1 (6 bases). The CDR3 sequence is CATSREDSSSTNEKLFF. CDR3 in DNA: TGTGCCACCAGCAGAGAGGACAGTTCATCAACTAATGAAAAACTGTTTTTT.